This TCR beta chain was captured in a study of blood T cell repertoires in COVID-19. About the research overall: COVID-19 samples, acute and convalescent, were from the United States, Italy and Spain.

Recruited during active infection, patients (from Seattle) were subsequently followed longitudinally. Per the original data handling: Estimates of nucleated cell counts were drawn from the amplification of reference gene primers. Sequenced by immunoSEQ multiplex PCR; TCRdb stores in-frame clones only, minus some. That table supplies the V and J calls and clone size; D and trimming were determined from the DNA. The table has almost 350,000 clones, more than 70% seen once. The V segment lost 4 bases and the J segment 3 bases; nucleotides outside the gene matches: 8. The CDR3 totals 14 residues. CDR1 is SQVTM and CDR2 is ANQGSEA in the germline V gene.

The clonotype originates from a woman aged 60-75 years with COVID-19, enrolled during active disease. Sequenced material: peripheral blood. The rearrangement joins TRBV29-1 to TRBJ1-2; 7 nucleotides align to TRBD1. CDR3 residues: CSVGYGQADYGYTF. CDR3 DNA: TGCAGCGTTGGATATGGACAGGCGGACTATGGCTACACCTTC.